This TCR beta chain comes out of a study of cytotoxic CD8 clonotypes in ibrutinib-treated CLL. Generated by immunoSEQ multiplex PCR, the TCRdb table keeps only in-frame clones and is missing some. This sample has some 160,000 clones, with about four fifths found just once. This CDR3 comprises 14 residues. The V end was cut by 2 bases, the J end by 8 bases, with 10 bases between. Germline V gene lookup returns CDR1 SEHNR and CDR2 FQNEAQ (reference sequence). The sample was PBMCs, taken after 12 months of ibrutinib treatment. The TCR originated in a human donor with chronic lymphocytic leukemia. The chain combines TRBV7-9 with TRBJ1-6; D is unresolved. Here the CDR3 reads CASSLRAWDSPLHF. The CDR3, as DNA: TGTGCCAGCAGCTTACGGGCATGGGATTCACCCCTCCACTTT.